The 25 T cell receptor beta chains below come from one sample, sequenced in a study of CD8+CD57+ T cells in acquired aplastic anemia. The template for TCR beta VDJ and CDR3 sequence profiling was genomic DNA. Using its own MiXCR run on the reads, TCRdb lists one record per CDR3 protein. The repertoire holds some 200,000 distinct CDR3 sequences, with roughly half as singletons. By flow cytometry, patients selected for sequencing had shown an expansion of CD8+CD57+ cells. Material: sorted CD4+, CD8+, or CD8+CD57+ T cells (not recorded which) from PBMCs. The receptors shown here come from a human donor with aplastic anemia.

Note on this clonotype: One end of the junction varies from germline; a read error may be responsible. This chain links TRBV10-3 with TRBJ2-1, with 8 bases that match TRBD1. The CDR3 has 14 residues. The V gene's germline CDR1 is ENHRY and CDR2 SYGVKD. The CDR3 DNA is TGTGCCATCAGTCCGACAGGGGCCTACAATGGGCAGTTCTTC. Translation: CAISPTGAYNGQFF.

V usage is TRBV19 and J usage is TRBJ2-2, with D possibly TRBD1 on 7 matching bases. This CDR3 is built from 14 residues. Germline V gene sequence: CDR1 LNHDA, CDR2 SQIVND (reference sequence). V lost 5 bases and J 6 bases, leaving 13 bases between the germline ends. In nucleotides, the CDR3 is TGTGCCAGTAGTGTACCCAGGGGGGCCGGGGAGCTGTTTTTT. Amino acids: CASSVPRGAGELFF.

This clonotype occurred many times. The chain employs TRBV24-1 and TRBJ1-1, with no clear D. Germline CDR1 reads KGHDR; CDR2 reads SFDVKD. The ends were cut back, 9 bases at V and 4 bases at J, with 11 bases in the middle. The CDR3 loop spans 12 amino acids. CDR3 nucleotides: TGTGCCACCCCCCCCCCAACCACTGAAGCTTTCTTT. This sequence encodes CATPPPTTEAFF.

On this clonotype: A much larger clone sits a single nucleotide away, making a read error possible. The chain has TRBV5-1 and TRBJ1-2; D call uncertain. CDR1 SGHRS and CDR2 YFSETQ come from the germline V gene. The CDR3 consists of 15 residues. V was cut by 7 bases and J by 5 bases, with 21 bases left in between. CDR3 DNA: TGCGCCAGCGGCCCGCGGAACGGTGACCTGTATGGCTACACCTTC. Translated, it gives CASGPRNGDLYGYTF.

The CDR3 reads CSAPSGMGFGTQYF. CDR3 DNA sequence: TGCAGTGCCCCATCCGGGATGGGCTTCGGTACGCAGTATTTT. J is TRBJ2-3 and V is TRBV20-1; the D gene is possibly TRBD2 (5 bases). The CDR3 length is 14 residues. Germline V lookup: CDR1 DFQATT, CDR2 SNEGSKA (reference sequence). Trimming left V 6 bases short and J 8 bases short, with 21 bases between.

As for this clonotype: It may be a read error: a sequence one base away is much more abundant. The J gene is TRBJ2-1, the V gene TRBV20-1, with D maybe TRBD2 (6 bases). This CDR3 spans 15 amino acids. From germline, CDR1 is DFQATT and CDR2 SNEGSKA (reference sequence). CDR3 sequence: CSPSGGGSSYDEQFF. In DNA form, the CDR3 reads TGCAGTCCCTCTGGGGGAGGAAGCTCCTACGATGAGCAGTTCTTC.

V and J are TRBV4-3 and TRBJ2-3; D gene uncertain. V lost 0 bases to trimming and J lost 4 bases, with 14 bases between them. Germline lookup yields CDR1 LGHNA and CDR2 YSLEER. The CDR3 is 16 amino acids. CDR3 DNA: TGCGCCAGCAGCCAAGAGTATGCTAGGAGCGCAGATACGCAGTATTTT. This sequence encodes CASSQEYARSADTQYF.

J is TRBJ2-6 and V is TRBV6-5, with a tentative D call TRBD1 (5 bases). The V gene lost 0 bases and the J gene lost 0 bases, with 9 bases spanning the gap. CDR3 length equals 17 residues. Germline V gives CDR1 MNHEY, CDR2 SVGAGI. The CDR3 is CASSYSKTVSGANVLTF. CDR3 coding DNA: TGTGCCAGCAGTTACTCCAAGACAGTCTCTGGGGCCAACGTCCTGACTTTC.

This clonotype has more than one count but fewer than ten. The gene calls are TRBV18 and TRBJ1-4; D gene unclear. With 1 base removed from V and 3 bases from J, the gap between germline ends came to 9 bases. The CDR3 has 15 amino acids. Germline V gene data show CDR1 as KGHSH and CDR2 as LQKENI. CDR3 nucleotides: TGTGCCAGCTCACCACAAGAGGGTCCTAATGAAAAACTGTTTTTT. It specifies CASSPQEGPNEKLFF.

The chain links TRBV6-4 to TRBJ2-3; 8 positions agree with TRBD2. The germline gives CDR1 MRHNA, CDR2 SNTAGT. CDR3 length equals 16 residues. V lost 5 bases to trimming and J lost 2 bases; unmatched junction nucleotides: 9. The CDR3 DNA reads as TGTGCCAGCAGTAACGTCGAAGCGGGGGACACAGATACGCAGTATTTT. Amino acid sequence: CASSNVEAGDTDTQYF.

This chain joins TRBV18 and TRBJ1-2; D may be TRBD1 (6 bases). The germline V gene encodes CDR1 KGHSH and CDR2 LQKENI. Deletions cut 4 bases from V and 7 bases from J, with 13 bases between. The CDR3 sequence is 13 residues long. This CDR3 is CASSLETGFGYTF. CDR3 sequence (DNA): TGTGCCAGCTCACTCGAAACAGGGTTTGGCTACACCTTC. Filled out from reference TRBV18 and TRBJ1-2, the complete variable domain reads NAGVMQNPRHLVRRRGQEARLRCSPMKGHSHVYWYRQLPEEGLKFMVYLQKENIIDESGMPKERFSAEFPKEGPSILRIQQVVRGDSAAYFCASSLETGFGYTFGSGTRLTVV.

This clonotype has just a few counts. The chain is built from TRBV9 and TRBJ1-6, with D hard to call. V was cut by 4 bases and J by 7 bases, with 6 bases left in between. The CDR3 is made up of 12 amino acids. Germline lookup yields CDR1 SGDLS and CDR2 YYNGEE. The chain's CDR3 is CASSKRNSPLHF. The CDR3 DNA sequence: TGTGCCAGCAGCAAAAGAAATTCACCCCTCCACTTT.

The chain combines TRBV10-3 with TRBJ1-2, with TRBD1 identical over 8 bases. Germline V CDR1 and CDR2: ENHRY, SYGVKD. The V gene end was trimmed by 0 bases and the J gene end by 4 bases; junction bases not matched to a gene: 4. The length of the CDR3 is 15 residues. The CDR3 coding sequence is TGTGCCATCAGTGAGTCAGTCACAGGGGGCTATGGCTACACCTTC. The encoded protein is CAISESVTGGYGYTF.

V and J are TRBV15 and TRBJ2-5, with D possibly TRBD2 on 6 matching bases. V lost 5 bases to trimming and J lost 7 bases, with 8 bases between them. The CDR3 loop spans 11 amino acids. Looked up from germline, CDR1 is LNHNV and CDR2 is YYDKDF (reference sequence). The CDR3 protein is CATSGGWTQYF. The CDR3 bases are TGTGCCACCAGCGGAGGGTGGACCCAGTACTTC.

The chain uses TRBV7-6 and TRBJ2-7; D uncertain. Trimming removed 5 bases from V and 2 bases from J, with 10 bases in between. Germline V lookup: CDR1 SGHVS, CDR2 FNYEAQ. CDR3 length: 13 amino acids. The CDR3 reads CASSDRRTYEQYF. DNA of the CDR3: TGTGCCAGCAGCGACCGCCGTACCTACGAGCAGTACTTC.

The J gene is TRBJ2-2, the V gene TRBV30; D gene unclear. Trimming pared 0 bases from V and 9 bases from J, leaving 5 bases between. The CDR3 spans 11 residues. Germline V gives CDR1 GTSNPN, CDR2 SVGIG (reference sequence). CDR3 bases: TGTGCCTGGAGTGTGGGCAGGGAGCTGTTTTTT. Amino acids: CAWSVGRELFF.

This clonotype came up many times. The chain employs TRBV5-1 and TRBJ1-6; 10 bases are a match to TRBD1. Germline lookup yields CDR1 SGHRS and CDR2 YFSETQ. Trimming cost V 7 bases and J 10 bases; bases outside gene matches: 2. This CDR3 comprises 12 residues. The CDR3 bases are TGCGCCAGCGGGACAGGGGAATCACCCCTCCACTTT. Translating it yields CASGTGESPLHF.

This clonotype was picked up many times. The chain joins TRBV3-1 to TRBJ2-7, with a tentative D call TRBD2 (5 bases). The CDR3 has 12 residues. Per the germline V gene, CDR1 is LGHDT and CDR2 is YNNKEL (reference sequence). V was pared by 6 bases and J by 5 bases, with 11 bases between. The CDR3 reads CASSPDGNEQYF. The CDR3 nucleotides are TGTGCCAGCAGTCCTGACGGGAACGAGCAGTACTTC.

This chain connects TRBV24-1 to TRBJ2-3; TRBD2 matches at 8 bases. With V trimmed by 9 bases and J by 0 bases, 1 base remained unmatched. CDR1 and CDR2 (germline): KGHDR, SFDVKD. The CDR3 is made up of 13 amino acids. This chain's CDR3 is CATAGGSTDTQYF. The CDR3 DNA follows: TGTGCCACCGCGGGGGGCAGCACAGATACGCAGTATTTT.

The chain recombines TRBV10-2 with TRBJ2-1; D uncertain. The CDR3 consists of 13 residues. Germline CDR1 reads WSHSY; CDR2 reads SAAADI. Trimming took off 3 bases at V and 8 bases at J, with 11 bases between the two ends. DNA of the CDR3: TGCGCCAGCAGTGACCCCGGTAACGATGAGCAGTTCTTC. Residues: CASSDPGNDEQFF.

The chain carries TRBV5-1 and TRBJ2-1; 10 bases are a match to TRBD1. Unmatched junction bases numbered 5, after V lost 4 bases and J lost 4 bases. CDR1 is SGHRS, CDR2 YFSETQ, per germline. There are 15 residues in the CDR3. CDR3 protein: CASSTGQGEYNEQFF. CDR3 in DNA: TGCGCCAGCAGCACTGGACAGGGGGAGTACAATGAGCAGTTCTTC.

The chain couples TRBV11-1 to TRBJ1-1; 9 bases align to TRBD1. CDR3 length: 15 residues. V lost 0 bases and J lost 4; bases outside the gene matches: 3. Per germline, CDR1 SGHAT and CDR2 FQDESV (reference sequence). The CDR3 DNA reads as TGTGCCAGCAGCTTAGCGTCGACAGGGGGCACTGAAGCTTTCTTT. As protein: CASSLASTGGTEAFF.

V and J are TRBV15 and TRBJ2-7, with D possibly called TRBD1 or TRBD2 (5 bases each). The V gene's germline CDR1 is LNHNV and CDR2 YYDKDF (reference sequence). This CDR3 has 15 amino acids. Trimming pared 5 bases from V and 2 bases from J, leaving 16 bases between. The CDR3 bases are TGTGCCACCAGCGCAACCGGGACGGTTCCCTACGAGCAGTACTTC. It encodes CATSATGTVPYEQYF.

The chain recombines TRBV2 with TRBJ2-7, with D possibly being TRBD2 (5 bases). The CDR3 consists of 13 residues. In germline, CDR1 is SNHLY, CDR2 FYNNEI. Trimming pared 6 bases from V and 1 base from J, leaving 10 bases between. CDR3 nucleotide sequence: TGTGCCAGCAGGGAGGACGGATCCTACGAGCAGTACTTC. It codes for CASREDGSYEQYF. Based on the CDR3 plus reference TRBV2 and TRBJ2-7, the full variable domain is EPEVTQTPSHQVTQMGQEVILRCVPISNHLYFYWYRQILGQKVEFLVSFYNNEISEKSEIFDDQFSVERPDGSNFTLKIRSTKLEDSAMYFCASREDGSYEQYFGPGTRLTVT.

The genes are TRBV9 and TRBJ1-6; D might be TRBD1 (6 bases). Between the trimmed V and J ends, which lost 3 bases and 10 bases, there was a span of 14 bases. This CDR3 has 14 residues. Germline CDR1 reads SGDLS; CDR2 reads YYNGEE. The CDR3 reads CASSGGATNSPLHF. The CDR3 DNA sequence: TGTGCCAGCAGCGGGGGGGCCACCAACTCACCCCTCCACTTT.